These T cell receptor beta chains were read from a single sample in a study of identical twins. TCRdb analysed the 5' RACE reads with MiXCR anew, one entry per CDR3 protein. Among about 790,000 distinct CDR3 sequences listed, roughly 18% were seen once. These same records also appear under a second study, on T cells expressing NK-cell markers.

Material: PBMCs. These receptors all come from a woman in her late teens or twenties in good health. Both conserved end residues are part of each CDR3. Fields, in order: D gene, V gene, J gene, clone size, CDR3 protein, CDR3 DNA. The D gene is left open where the match is weak. Expanded clones are given a class, and other clones once, few, many or no size at all.

TRBD1,TRBV12-3/TRBV12-4,TRBJ1-6,NA,CASSYGRTGDSPLHF,TGTGCCAGCAGTTACGGCCGGACAGGGGATTCACCCCTCCACTTT
NA,TRBV10-1,TRBJ2-1,few,CASSVGFPYNEQFF,TGCGCCAGCAGTGTGGGTTTTCCCTACAATGAGCAGTTCTTC
NA,TRBV7-2,TRBJ2-2,NA,CASSLLTANTGELFF,TGTGCCAGCAGCTTATTGACGGCGAACACCGGGGAGCTGTTTTTT
NA,TRBV9,TRBJ2-7,NA,CASSVGHSPGEQYF,TGTGCCAGCAGCGTAGGTCACAGTCCGGGAGAGCAGTACTTC
TRBD2,TRBV20-1,TRBJ2-1,NA,CSAPGLAGPAGYNEQFF,TGCAGTGCCCCCGGACTAGCGGGCCCCGCCGGCTACAATGAGCAGTTCTTC
NA,TRBV15,TRBJ2-2,few,CATSRDGYTGELFF,TGTGCCACCAGCAGAGATGGGTACACCGGGGAGCTGTTTTTT
NA,TRBV20-1,TRBJ2-7,NA,CSARYDPLGLPEQYF,TGCAGTGCTAGATACGACCCGTTGGGGTTACCCGAGCAGTACTTC
NA,TRBV7-2,TRBJ2-7,many,CASSSQTGYEQYF,TGTGCCAGCAGCTCCCAGACTGGATACGAGCAGTACTTC
TRBD1,TRBV18,TRBJ1-1,NA,CASSPPNRGYMNTEAFF,TGTGCCAGCTCACCACCAAACAGGGGATATATGAACACTGAAGCTTTCTTT
NA,TRBV15,TRBJ2-3,few,CATSSLKAGIDTQYF,TGTGCCACCAGCAGTCTGAAGGCCGGGATCGATACGCAGTATTTT
TRBD1,TRBV12-3/TRBV12-4,TRBJ1-2,many,CASNPRQGHGYTF,TGTGCCAGCAACCCTCGACAGGGCCATGGCTACACCTTC
TRBD2,TRBV5-1,TRBJ2-1,few,CASSGAVEQFF,TGCGCCAGTAGCGGGGCCGTCGAGCAGTTCTTC
NA,TRBV27,TRBJ2-5,NA,CASSPFLRRRTIETQYF,TGTGCCAGCAGTCCTTTTCTCCGTCGCCGGACTATCGAGACCCAGTACTTC
TRBD1,TRBV24-1,TRBJ2-5,few,CATSQGEETQYF,TGTGCCACCAGCCAGGGGGAAGAGACCCAGTACTTC
NA,TRBV30,TRBJ2-1,few,CAWRLAGPYNEQFF,TGTGCCTGGAGGCTGGCGGGGCCCTACAATGAGCAGTTCTTC
NA,TRBV6-1,TRBJ1-2,few,CASRITHLGGMSGYTF,TGTGCCAGCAGAATTACCCATTTAGGGGGAATGAGTGGCTACACCTTC
NA,TRBV6-5,TRBJ2-2,NA,CASSYMGVGAGELFF,TGTGCCAGCAGTTACATGGGGGTGGGAGCCGGGGAGCTGTTTTTT
NA,TRBV29-1,TRBJ1-2,NA,CSVPPRGGYGYTF,TGCAGCGTTCCCCCCAGGGGAGGCTATGGCTACACCTTC
TRBD2,TRBV7-9,TRBJ2-1,NA,CASSLDGTSGNEQFF,TGTGCCAGCAGCTTAGATGGGACTAGCGGAAATGAGCAGTTCTTC
NA,TRBV20-1,TRBJ2-7,NA,CSAPGQTYEQYF,TGCAGTGCCCCCGGACAAACATACGAGCAGTACTTC
TRBD1,TRBV5-1,TRBJ1-5,NA,CASSTGAPNQPQHF,TGCGCCAGCAGCACAGGGGCCCCTAATCAGCCCCAGCATTTT
TRBD2,TRBV20-1,TRBJ2-5,few,CSAMTSKQETQYF,TGCAGTGCTATGACTAGCAAACAAGAGACCCAGTACTTC
NA,TRBV6-1,TRBJ2-1,NA,CASSAGNQGYNEQFF,TGTGCCAGCAGTGCAGGAAACCAGGGGTACAATGAGCAGTTCTTC
NA,TRBV2,TRBJ1-1,NA,CASGWGGTEAFF,TGTGCCAGCGGTTGGGGAGGCACTGAAGCTTTCTTT
TRBD2,TRBV6-2/TRBV6-3,TRBJ2-7,few,CASRTSGGAFEQYF,TGTGCCAGCAGGACTAGCGGGGGGGCCTTCGAGCAGTACTTC
NA,TRBV6-2/TRBV6-3,TRBJ1-1,NA,CASSLGWLRVTEAFF,TGTGCCAGCAGCCTCGGATGGCTCCGGGTGACTGAAGCTTTCTTT
NA,TRBV5-1,TRBJ1-1,few,CASSSAPRAVNTEAFF,TGCGCCAGCAGCTCAGCCCCCCGGGCTGTGAACACTGAAGCTTTCTTT
TRBD1,TRBV20-1,TRBJ1-2,NA,CSATPGGVNYGYTF,TGCAGTGCTACCCCAGGGGGGGTAAACTATGGCTACACCTTC
NA,TRBV2,TRBJ1-1,NA,CASSRDIPSPAFF,TGTGCCAGTTCGCGGGACATCCCCTCTCCAGCTTTCTTT
NA,TRBV15,TRBJ2-1,NA,CATAGTTYNEQFF,TGTGCCACCGCCGGGACCACCTACAATGAGCAGTTCTTC
NA,TRBV6-5,TRBJ2-3,NA,CASSWGRGTDTQYF,TGTGCCAGCAGTTGGGGGCGGGGGACGGATACGCAGTATTTT
NA,TRBV13,TRBJ2-1,few,CASSLGEASRYNEQFF,TGTGCCAGCAGCTTAGGCGAGGCTAGCCGTTACAATGAGCAGTTCTTC
NA,TRBV20-1,TRBJ2-5,few,CSARAVQETQYF,TGCAGTGCCCGAGCGGTCCAAGAGACCCAGTACTTC
NA,TRBV7-2,TRBJ1-1,few,CASSLERWNTEAFF,TGTGCCAGCAGCTTAGAAAGGTGGAACACTGAAGCTTTCTTT
TRBD2,TRBV20-1,TRBJ2-1,NA,CSASSLAGVSYNEQFF,TGCAGTGCTAGTTCTCTAGCGGGAGTAAGTTACAATGAGCAGTTCTTC
NA,TRBV6-5,TRBJ2-6,NA,CASSYQGSGANVLTF,TGTGCCAGCAGTTACCAGGGTTCTGGGGCCAACGTCCTGACTTTC
NA,TRBV7-2,TRBJ1-1,NA,CASSLAAERSTEAFF,TGTGCCAGCAGCTTAGCGGCGGAGAGATCCACTGAAGCTTTCTTT
NA,TRBV6-2/TRBV6-3,TRBJ2-5,NA,CASRSRQAGTQYF,TGTGCCAGCAGATCCCGACAGGCAGGGACCCAGTACTTC
NA,TRBV20-1,TRBJ1-2,NA,CSATYGGGDGYTF,TGCAGTGCTACTTACGGAGGGGGTGATGGCTACACCTTC
NA,TRBV10-2,TRBJ1-5,few,CASGGDQNKPQHF,TGCGCCAGCGGAGGGGATCAGAATAAGCCCCAGCATTTT
TRBD1,TRBV5-1,TRBJ1-1,NA,CASSLTRTGTEAFF,TGCGCCAGCAGCCTAACCCGGACAGGGACTGAAGCTTTCTTT
TRBD1,TRBV6-1,TRBJ1-1,few,CASRPGQGGTEAFF,TGTGCCAGCAGACCGGGACAGGGGGGCACTGAAGCTTTCTTT
TRBD1,TRBV10-3,TRBJ1-4,few,CAISKGQGDEKLFF,TGTGCCATCAGCAAGGGACAGGGGGATGAAAAACTGTTTTTT
TRBD1,TRBV12-3/TRBV12-4,TRBJ1-4,many,CASSPRAGGAGEKLFF,TGTGCCAGCAGTCCCCGGGCAGGGGGCGCGGGTGAAAAACTGTTTTTT
NA,TRBV12-2,TRBJ2-6,NA,CASRLYQTGQGITGANVLTF,TGTGCAAGTCGCTTATACCAGACGGGACAGGGGATCACTGGGGCCAACGTCCTGACTTTC
NA,TRBV29-1,TRBJ2-5,NA,CSAKSGGWTGATGTQYF,TGCAGCGCTAAAAGCGGGGGGTGGACAGGGGCGACGGGGACCCAGTACTTC
TRBD1,TRBV5-5,TRBJ1-6,many,CASSFTGDSSGSPLHF,TGTGCCAGCAGCTTCACAGGGGATAGTAGTGGTTCACCCCTCCACTTT
NA,TRBV27,TRBJ1-1,NA,CASNLRGRMNTEAFF,TGTGCCAGCAACCTAAGAGGGCGGATGAACACTGAAGCTTTCTTT
NA,TRBV29-1,TRBJ2-3,NA,CSVGFFDTQYF,TGCAGCGTTGGTTTCTTCGATACGCAGTATTTT
TRBD1,TRBV2,TRBJ2-7,NA,CASIWDRDSYEQYF,TGTGCCAGCATCTGGGACAGGGACTCCTACGAGCAGTACTTC
NA,TRBV12-3/TRBV12-4,TRBJ2-3,NA,CASGQSTDTQYF,TGTGCCAGTGGACAGTCCACAGATACGCAGTATTTT
NA,TRBV20-1,TRBJ2-3,few,CSARDRGRTGTDTQYF,TGCAGTGCTAGAGATCGGGGCAGGACTGGCACAGATACGCAGTATTTT
NA,TRBV6-2/TRBV6-3,TRBJ2-2,few,CASSRGRTNTGELFF,TGTGCCAGCAGCCGAGGACGGACGAACACCGGGGAGCTGTTTTTT
NA,TRBV20-1,TRBJ1-4,NA,CSARERATNEKLFF,TGCAGTGCTAGAGAAAGGGCAACTAATGAAAAACTGTTTTTT